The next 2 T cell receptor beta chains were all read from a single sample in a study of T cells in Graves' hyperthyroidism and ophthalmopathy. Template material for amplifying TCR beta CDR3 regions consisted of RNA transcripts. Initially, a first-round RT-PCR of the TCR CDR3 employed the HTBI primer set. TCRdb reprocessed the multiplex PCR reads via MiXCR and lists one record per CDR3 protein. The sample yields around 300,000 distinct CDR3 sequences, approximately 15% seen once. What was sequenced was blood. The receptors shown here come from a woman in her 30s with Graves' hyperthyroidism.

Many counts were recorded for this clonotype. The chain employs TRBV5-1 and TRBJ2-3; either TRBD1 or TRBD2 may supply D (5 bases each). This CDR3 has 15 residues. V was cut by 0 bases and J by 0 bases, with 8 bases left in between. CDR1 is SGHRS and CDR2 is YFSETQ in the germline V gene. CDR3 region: CASSLEGRSTDTQYF. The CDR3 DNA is TGCGCCAGCAGCTTGGAGGGACGTAGCACAGATACGCAGTATTTT.

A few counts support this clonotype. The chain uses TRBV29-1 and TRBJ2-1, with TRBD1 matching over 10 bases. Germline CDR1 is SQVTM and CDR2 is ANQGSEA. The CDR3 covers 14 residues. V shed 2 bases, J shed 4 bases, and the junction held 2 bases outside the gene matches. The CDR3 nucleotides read TGCAGCGTTGAACGGGACAGGGGATACAATGAGCAGTTCTTC. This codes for CSVERDRGYNEQFF.